The clone carrying this TCR beta chain was seen more than once but under ten times. The antigen is not known. This sample is drawn from a study of response to subunit inactivated influenza vaccine. Germline V gene lookup returns CDR1 ENHRY and CDR2 SYGVKD. The CDR3 contains 12 residues. V gave up 4 bases and J gave up 2 bases, with 4 bases separating them. TCRdb called the RT-PCR reads again in MiXCR, with one record for every CDR3 protein. The data contain roughly 780,000 distinct CDR3 sequences, less than 20% of them singletons. Study-wide findings and caveats: That few new T cells are recruited by each seasonal influenza vaccination was the authors' suggestion.

The sample in question was PBMCs from blood, obtained roughly 5 days after vaccination. The chain combines TRBV10-3 with TRBJ2-3; D is uncertain. The sequence derives from a man between 50 and 59 years old who received an inactivated influenza vaccine. CDR3 sequence reads: CAISGFTDTQYF. For the CDR3, the DNA is TGTGCCATCAGTGGCTTCACAGATACGCAGTATTTT.